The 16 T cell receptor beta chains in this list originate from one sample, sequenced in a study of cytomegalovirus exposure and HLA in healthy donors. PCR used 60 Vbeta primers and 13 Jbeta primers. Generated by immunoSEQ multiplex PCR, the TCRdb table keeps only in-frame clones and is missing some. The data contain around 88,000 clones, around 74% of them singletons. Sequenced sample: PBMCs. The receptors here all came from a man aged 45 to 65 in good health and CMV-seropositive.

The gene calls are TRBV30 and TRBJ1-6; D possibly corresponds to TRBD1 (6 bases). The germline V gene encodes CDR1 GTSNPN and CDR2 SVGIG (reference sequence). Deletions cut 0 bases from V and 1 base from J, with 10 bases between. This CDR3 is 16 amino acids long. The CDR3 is CAWSVARGSYNSPLHF. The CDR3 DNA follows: TGTGCCTGGAGTGTCGCCAGGGGTTCCTATAATTCACCCCTCCACTTT.

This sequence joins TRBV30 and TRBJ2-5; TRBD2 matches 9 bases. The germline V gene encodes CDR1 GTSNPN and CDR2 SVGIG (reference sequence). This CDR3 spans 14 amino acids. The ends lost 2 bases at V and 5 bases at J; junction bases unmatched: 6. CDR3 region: CAWSMRGGPETQYF. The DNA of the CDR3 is TGTGCCTGGAGTATGCGGGGGGGCCCTGAGACCCAGTACTTC.

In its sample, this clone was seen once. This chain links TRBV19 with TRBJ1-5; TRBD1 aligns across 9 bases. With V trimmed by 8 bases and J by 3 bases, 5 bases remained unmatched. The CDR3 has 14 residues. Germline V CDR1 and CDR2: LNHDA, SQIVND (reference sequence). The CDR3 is CASGTGLDNQPQHF. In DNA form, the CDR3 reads TGTGCCAGTGGGACAGGGCTGGACAATCAGCCCCAGCATTTT.

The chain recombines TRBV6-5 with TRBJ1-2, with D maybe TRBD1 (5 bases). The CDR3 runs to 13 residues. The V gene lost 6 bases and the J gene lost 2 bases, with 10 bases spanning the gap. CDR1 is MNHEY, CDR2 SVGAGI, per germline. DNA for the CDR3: TGTGCCAGCAGGGAGACAGTAAACTATGGCTACACCTTC. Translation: CASRETVNYGYTF.

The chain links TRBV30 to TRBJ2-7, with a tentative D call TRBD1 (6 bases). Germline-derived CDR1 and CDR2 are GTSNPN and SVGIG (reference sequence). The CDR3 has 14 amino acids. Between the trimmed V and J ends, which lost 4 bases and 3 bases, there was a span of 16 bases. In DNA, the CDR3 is TGTGCCTGGACCGGACAGAGTGGAGTCTACGAGCAGTACTTC. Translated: CAWTGQSGVYEQYF.

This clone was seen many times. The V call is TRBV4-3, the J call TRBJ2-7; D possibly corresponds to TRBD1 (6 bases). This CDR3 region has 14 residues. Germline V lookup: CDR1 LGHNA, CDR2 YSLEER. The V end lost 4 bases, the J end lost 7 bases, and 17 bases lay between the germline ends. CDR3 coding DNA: TGCGCCAGCAGCCGGGACACTCAACGGGGAGAGCAGTACTTC. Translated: CASSRDTQRGEQYF.

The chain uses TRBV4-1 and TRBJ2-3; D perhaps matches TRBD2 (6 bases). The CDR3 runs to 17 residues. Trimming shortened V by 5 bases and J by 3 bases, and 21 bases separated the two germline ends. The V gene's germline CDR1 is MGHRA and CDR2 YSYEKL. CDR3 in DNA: TGCGCCAGCAGCTTCGACTCGGGTAGCGGAGGTACAGATACGCAGTATTTT. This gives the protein CASSFDSGSGGTDTQYF.

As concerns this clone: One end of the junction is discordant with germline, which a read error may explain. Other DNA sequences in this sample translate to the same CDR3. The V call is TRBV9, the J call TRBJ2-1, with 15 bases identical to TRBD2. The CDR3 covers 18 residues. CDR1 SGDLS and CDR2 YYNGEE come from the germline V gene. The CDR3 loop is CASSVLGTSGGTYNEQFF. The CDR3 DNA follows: TGTGCCAGCAGCGTACTCGGGACTAGCGGGGGGACCTACAATGAGCAATTCTTC.

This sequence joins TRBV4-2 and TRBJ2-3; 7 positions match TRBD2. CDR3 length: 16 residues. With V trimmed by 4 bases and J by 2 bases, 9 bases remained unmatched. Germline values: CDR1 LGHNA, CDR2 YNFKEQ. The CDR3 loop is CASSRNGGTTTDTQYF. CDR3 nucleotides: TGTGCCAGCAGCCGGAACGGGGGGACTACCACAGATACGCAGTATTTT.

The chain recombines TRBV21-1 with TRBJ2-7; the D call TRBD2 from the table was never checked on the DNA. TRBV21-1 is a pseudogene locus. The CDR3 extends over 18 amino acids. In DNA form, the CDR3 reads TGTGCCAGCAGCAAAGATATGGTCGACCCTACATTGGAGTCCGAGCAGTACTTC. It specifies CASSKDMVDPTLESEQYF.

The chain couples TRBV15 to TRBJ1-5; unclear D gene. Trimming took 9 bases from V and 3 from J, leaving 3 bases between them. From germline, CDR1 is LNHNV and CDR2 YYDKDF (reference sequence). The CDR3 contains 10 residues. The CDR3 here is CATLNQPQHF. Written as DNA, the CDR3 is TGTGCCACTCTCAATCAGCCCCAGCATTTT.

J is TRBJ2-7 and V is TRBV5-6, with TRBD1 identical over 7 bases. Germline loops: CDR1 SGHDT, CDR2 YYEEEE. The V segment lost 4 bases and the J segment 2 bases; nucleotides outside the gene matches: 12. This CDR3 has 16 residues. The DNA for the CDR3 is TGTGCCAGCAGCCTACGTTTGGGTGGACAGGCCTACGAGCAGTACTTC. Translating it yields CASSLRLGGQAYEQYF.

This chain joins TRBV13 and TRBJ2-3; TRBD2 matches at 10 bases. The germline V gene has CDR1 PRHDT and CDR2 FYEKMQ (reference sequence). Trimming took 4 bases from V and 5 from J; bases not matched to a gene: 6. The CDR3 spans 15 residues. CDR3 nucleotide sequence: TGTGCCAGCAGCTCCCCGACTAGCGGGCAAGATACGCAGTATTTT. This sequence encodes CASSSPTSGQDTQYF.

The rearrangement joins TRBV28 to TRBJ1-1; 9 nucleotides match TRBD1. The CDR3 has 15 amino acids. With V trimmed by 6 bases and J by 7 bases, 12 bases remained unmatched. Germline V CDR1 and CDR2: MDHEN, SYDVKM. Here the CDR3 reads CASSSIRTGVGEAFF. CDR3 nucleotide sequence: TGTGCCAGCAGCTCGATCCGGACAGGGGTTGGTGAAGCTTTCTTT. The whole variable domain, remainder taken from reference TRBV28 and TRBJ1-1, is DVKVTQSSRYLVKRTGEKVFLECVQDMDHENMFWYRQDPGLGLRLIYFSYDVKMKEKGDIPEGYSVSREKKERFSLILESASTNQTSMYLCASSSIRTGVGEAFFGQGTRLTVV.

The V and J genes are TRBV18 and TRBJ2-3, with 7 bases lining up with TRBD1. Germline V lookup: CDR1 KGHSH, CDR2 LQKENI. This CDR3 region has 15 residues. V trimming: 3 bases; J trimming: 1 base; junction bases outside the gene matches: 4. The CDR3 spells CASSPQRGRTDTQYF. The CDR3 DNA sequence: TGTGCCAGCTCACCTCAAAGGGGGCGCACAGATACGCAGTATTTT.

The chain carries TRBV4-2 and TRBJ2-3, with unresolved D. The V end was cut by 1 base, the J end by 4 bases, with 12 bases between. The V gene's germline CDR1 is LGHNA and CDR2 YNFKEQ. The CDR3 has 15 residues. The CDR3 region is CASSQGALLADTQYF. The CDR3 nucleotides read TGTGCCAGCAGCCAAGGAGCTCTCCTCGCAGATACGCAGTATTTT.